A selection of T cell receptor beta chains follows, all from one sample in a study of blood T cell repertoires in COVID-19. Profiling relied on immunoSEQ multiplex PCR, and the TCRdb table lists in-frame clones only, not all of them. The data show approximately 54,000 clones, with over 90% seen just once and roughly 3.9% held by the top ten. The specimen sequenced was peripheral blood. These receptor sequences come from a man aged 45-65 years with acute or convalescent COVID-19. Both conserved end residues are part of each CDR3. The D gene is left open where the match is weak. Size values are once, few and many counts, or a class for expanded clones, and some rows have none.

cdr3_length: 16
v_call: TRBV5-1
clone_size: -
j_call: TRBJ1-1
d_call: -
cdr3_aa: CASIPGLGGRRTEAFF

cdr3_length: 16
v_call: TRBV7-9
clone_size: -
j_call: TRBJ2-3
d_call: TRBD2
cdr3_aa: CASSLPAGGTTDTQYF

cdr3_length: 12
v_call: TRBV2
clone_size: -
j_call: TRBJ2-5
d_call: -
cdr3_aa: CASSVLAETQYF

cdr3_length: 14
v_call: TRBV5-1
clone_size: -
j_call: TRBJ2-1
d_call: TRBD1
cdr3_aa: CASSLGDRSHEQFF

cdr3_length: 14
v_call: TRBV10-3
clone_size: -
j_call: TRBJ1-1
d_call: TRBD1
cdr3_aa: CAISGQGITTEAFF

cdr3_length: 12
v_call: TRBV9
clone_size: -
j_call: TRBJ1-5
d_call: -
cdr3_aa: CASGGSNQPQHF

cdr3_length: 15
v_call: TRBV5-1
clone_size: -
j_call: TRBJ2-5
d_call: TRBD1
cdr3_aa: CASSYPRGIQETQYF

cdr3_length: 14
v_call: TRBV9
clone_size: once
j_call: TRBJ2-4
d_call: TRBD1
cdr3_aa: CASSLGTGLNIQYF

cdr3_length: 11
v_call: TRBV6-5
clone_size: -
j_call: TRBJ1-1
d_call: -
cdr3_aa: CASVKNTEAFF

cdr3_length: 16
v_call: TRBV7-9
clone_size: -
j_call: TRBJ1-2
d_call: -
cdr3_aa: CASSLDPGLGNYGYTF

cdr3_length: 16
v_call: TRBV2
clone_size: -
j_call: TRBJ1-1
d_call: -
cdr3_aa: CASSEGPGGSNTEAFF

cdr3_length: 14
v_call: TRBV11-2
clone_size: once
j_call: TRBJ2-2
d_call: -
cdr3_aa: CASSLMRNTGELFF

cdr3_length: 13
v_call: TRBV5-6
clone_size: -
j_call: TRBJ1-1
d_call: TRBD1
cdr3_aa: CASRQGRNTEAFF

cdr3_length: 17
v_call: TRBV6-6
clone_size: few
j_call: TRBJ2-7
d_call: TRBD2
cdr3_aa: CASSPGVAGGPGSEQYF

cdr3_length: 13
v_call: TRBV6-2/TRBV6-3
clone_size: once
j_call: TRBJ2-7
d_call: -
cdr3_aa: CASSRTSSYEQYF

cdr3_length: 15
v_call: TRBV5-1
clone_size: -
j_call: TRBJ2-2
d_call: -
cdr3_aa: CASSSDSGDTGELFF

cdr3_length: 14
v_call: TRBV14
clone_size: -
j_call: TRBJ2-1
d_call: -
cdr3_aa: CASSQASGVNEQFF

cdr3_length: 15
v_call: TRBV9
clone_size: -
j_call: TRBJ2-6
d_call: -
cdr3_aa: CASSRGGSGANVLTF

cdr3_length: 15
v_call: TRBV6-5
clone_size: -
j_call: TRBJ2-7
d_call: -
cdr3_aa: CASSYGPISTYEQYF

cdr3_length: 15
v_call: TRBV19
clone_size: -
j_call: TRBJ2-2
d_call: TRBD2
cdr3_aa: CASTPEVSGSGELFF

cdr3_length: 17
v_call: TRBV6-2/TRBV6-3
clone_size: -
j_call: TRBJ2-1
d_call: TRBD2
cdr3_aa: CASSLYTGTSGSHEQFF

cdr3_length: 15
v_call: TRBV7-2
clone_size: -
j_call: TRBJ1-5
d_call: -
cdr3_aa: CASSAGQSSNQPQHF

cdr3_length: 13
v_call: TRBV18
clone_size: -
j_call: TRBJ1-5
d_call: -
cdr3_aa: CASSPGEIQPQHF

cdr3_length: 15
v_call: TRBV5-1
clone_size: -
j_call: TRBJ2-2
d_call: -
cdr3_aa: CASSPAAGGTGELFF

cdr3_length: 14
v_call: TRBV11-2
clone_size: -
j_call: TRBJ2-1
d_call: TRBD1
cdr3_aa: CASSSSGTANEQFF

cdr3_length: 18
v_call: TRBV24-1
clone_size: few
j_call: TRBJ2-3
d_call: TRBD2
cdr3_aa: CATSDSPGLAGDTDTQYF

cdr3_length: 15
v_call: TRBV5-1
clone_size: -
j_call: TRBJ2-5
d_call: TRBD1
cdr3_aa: CASSPGTGGQETQYF

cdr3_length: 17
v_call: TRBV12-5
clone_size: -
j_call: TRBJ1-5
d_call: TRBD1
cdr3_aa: CASGPGTGGLQLQPQHF